The TCR beta chain described here comes from a study of shared clonotypes between healthy human individuals. Libraries were prepared by immunoSEQ multiplex PCR; TCRdb keeps only in-frame clonotypes and omits some of them. Of roughly 2,500,000 clones in the sample, under 95% are singletons; the top ten hold about 0.34%. Germline V gives CDR1 SGHRS, CDR2 YFSETQ. The CDR3 length is 15 residues. Trimming took 0 bases from V and 5 from J, leaving 15 bases between them. Source material: naive CD4+ T cells from PBMCs. Indicated subset: CD45RA+ positively selected. The chain carries TRBV5-1 and TRBJ2-7, with D uncertain. The sequence derives from a man aged 18 to 29 in good health. Some clones in this sample may be carry-over from other donors' samples. CDR3 coding DNA: TGCGCCAGCAGCTTGGAAAGGTGGCAGGTCCACGAGCAGTACTTC. This gives the protein CASSLERWQVHEQYF.